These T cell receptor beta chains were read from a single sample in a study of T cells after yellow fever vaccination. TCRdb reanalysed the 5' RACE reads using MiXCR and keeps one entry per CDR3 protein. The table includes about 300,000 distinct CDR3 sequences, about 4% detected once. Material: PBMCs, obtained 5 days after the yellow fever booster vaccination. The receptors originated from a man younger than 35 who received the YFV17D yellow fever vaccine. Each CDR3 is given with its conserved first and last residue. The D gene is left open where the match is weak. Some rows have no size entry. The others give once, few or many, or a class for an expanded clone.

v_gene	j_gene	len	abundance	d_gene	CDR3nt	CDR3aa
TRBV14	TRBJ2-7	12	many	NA	TGTGCCAGCAGCCAAGTCCGGTACGAGCAGTACTTC	CASSQVRYEQYF
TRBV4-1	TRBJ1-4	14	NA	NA	TGCGCCAGCAGCCCGACAGGCCGGCGCGAAAAACTGTTTTTT	CASSPTGRREKLFF
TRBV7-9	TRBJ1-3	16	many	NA	TGTGCCAGCAGCTTAATTCTCCATAGCTCTGGAAACACCATATATTTT	CASSLILHSSGNTIYF
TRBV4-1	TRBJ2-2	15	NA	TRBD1	TGCGCCAGCAGCCAAGAACAGGGGAGTGGCGGGGAGCTGTTTTTT	CASSQEQGSGGELFF
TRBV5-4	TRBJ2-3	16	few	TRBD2	TGTGCCAGCAGCTTGAAACTAGCGGGGACGACAGATACGCAGTATTTT	CASSLKLAGTTDTQYF
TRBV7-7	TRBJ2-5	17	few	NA	TGTGCCAGCAGCTTAGGGTCTGCTCGGTCCCAAAGTGGGACCCAGTACTTC	CASSLGSARSQSGTQYF
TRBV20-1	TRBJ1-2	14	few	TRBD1	TGCAGTGCTAGTGGACAGGGTCCCACATATGGCTACACCTTC	CSASGQGPTYGYTF
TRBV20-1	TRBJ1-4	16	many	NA	TGCAGTGCTAGAGTAACAGGGAGGGGTTCAGACGAAAAACTGTTTTTT	CSARVTGRGSDEKLFF
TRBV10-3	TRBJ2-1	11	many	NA	TGTGCCATCAGTGAGTTGGATGAGCAGTTCTTC	CAISELDEQFF
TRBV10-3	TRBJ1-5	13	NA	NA	TGTGCCATCAGATCGACAGGAGACCAGCCCCAGCATTTT	CAIRSTGDQPQHF
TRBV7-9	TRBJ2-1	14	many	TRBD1	TGTGCCAGCAGCACTTGGGACAGATACAATGAGCAGTTCTTC	CASSTWDRYNEQFF